This T cell receptor (beta chain) appears in the sequencing data of a study of response to subunit inactivated influenza vaccine. Points from the study as a whole: Authors proposed each seasonal influenza vaccination draws in few new T cells.

This clonotype was detected a few times. The antigen remains unidentified. TCRdb called the RT-PCR reads again in MiXCR, with one record for every CDR3 protein. This table holds about 520,000 distinct CDR3 sequences, roughly 9.8% found once. Trimming cost V 3 bases and J 0 bases, with 3 bases left between them. CDR3 length equals 12 residues. CDR1 is LGHDT and CDR2 is YNNKEL in the germline V gene (reference sequence). The clonotype comes from a man aged 50 to 59 who received an inactivated influenza vaccine. The rearrangement joins TRBV3-1 to TRBJ2-7, with D uncertain. This sample comprised PBMCs from blood, obtained roughly 48 days after vaccination. Here the CDR3 reads CASSHASYEQYF. The CDR3 DNA reads TGTGCCAGCAGCCACGCCTCCTACGAGCAGTACTTC.